One and the same sample provided the 3 T cell receptor beta chains below, sequenced in a study of response to subunit inactivated influenza vaccine. MiXCR, run by TCRdb on the RT-PCR reads, gives a single entry per CDR3 protein. The repertoire holds about 500,000 distinct CDR3 sequences, approximately 15% seen once, with 3% in the top ten. Sequencing used CD4+ T cells sorted from PBMCs, obtained 23 to 25 months after vaccination. The receptors here all came from a man aged 45-69 years who received an inactivated influenza vaccine.

Only a few counts were recorded for this clonotype. The rearrangement links TRBV2 to TRBJ2-7, with 15 bases lining up with TRBD2. Per the germline V gene, CDR1 is SNHLY and CDR2 is FYNNEI. Trimming removed 6 bases from V and 7 bases from J; junction bases left unmatched: 4. CDR3 length: 14 amino acids. In DNA, the CDR3 is TGTGCCAGCAGAGGACTAGCGGGAGGGAGGGAGCAGTACTTC. Protein product: CASRGLAGGREQYF.

The V call is TRBV5-1, the J call TRBJ1-1, with a possible D match to TRBD1 (5 bases). CDR3 length equals 17 residues. From germline, CDR1 is SGHRS and CDR2 YFSETQ. V was shortened by 3 bases and J by 3 bases, with 21 bases between the two germline ends. CDR3 in DNA: TGCGCCAGCAGCTCCCGGGGGACGTCTTTTCGGTACACTGAAGCTTTCTTT. Protein: CASSSRGTSFRYTEAFF.

V usage is TRBV2 and J usage is TRBJ2-1, with a weak D call TRBD2 (6 bases). Germline V gene data show CDR1 as SNHLY and CDR2 as FYNNEI. Trimming pared 8 bases from V and 8 bases from J, leaving 7 bases between. This CDR3 contains 10 residues. The CDR3 nucleotides read TGTGCCAGCGGGGAGGATGAGCAGTTCTTC. It specifies CASGEDEQFF. The full variable domain, completed using reference TRBV2 and TRBJ2-1, is EPEVTQTPSHQVTQMGQEVILRCVPISNHLYFYWYRQILGQKVEFLVSFYNNEISEKSEIFDDQFSVERPDGSNFTLKIRSTKLEDSAMYFCASGEDEQFFGPGTRLTVL.